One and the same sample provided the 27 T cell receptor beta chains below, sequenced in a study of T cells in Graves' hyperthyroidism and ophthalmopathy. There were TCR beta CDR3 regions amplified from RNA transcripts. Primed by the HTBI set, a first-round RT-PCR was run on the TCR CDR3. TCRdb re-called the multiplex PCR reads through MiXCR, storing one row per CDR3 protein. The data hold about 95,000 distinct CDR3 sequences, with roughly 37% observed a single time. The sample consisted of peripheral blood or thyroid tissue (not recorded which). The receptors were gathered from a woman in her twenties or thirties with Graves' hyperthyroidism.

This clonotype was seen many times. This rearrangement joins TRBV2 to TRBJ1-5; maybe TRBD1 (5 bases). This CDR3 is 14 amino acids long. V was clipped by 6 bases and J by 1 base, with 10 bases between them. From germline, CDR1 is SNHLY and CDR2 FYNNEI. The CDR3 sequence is CASSPDRSNQPQHF. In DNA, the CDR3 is TGTGCCAGCAGCCCCGACAGAAGCAATCAGCCCCAGCATTTT.

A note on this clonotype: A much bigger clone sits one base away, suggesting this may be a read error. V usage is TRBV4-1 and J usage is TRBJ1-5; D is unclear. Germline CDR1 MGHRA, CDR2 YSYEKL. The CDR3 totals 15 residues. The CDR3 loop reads CASSQVEGRNQPQRF. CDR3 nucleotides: TGCGCCAGCAGCCAAGTGGAAGGGCGGAATCAGCCCCAGCGTTTT.

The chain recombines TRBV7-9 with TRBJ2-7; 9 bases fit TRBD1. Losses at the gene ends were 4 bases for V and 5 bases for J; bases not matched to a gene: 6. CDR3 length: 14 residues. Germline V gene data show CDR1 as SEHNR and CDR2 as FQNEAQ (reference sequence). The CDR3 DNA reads TGTGCCAGCAGCTGGGACAGGGTGAGCCACGAGCAGTACTTC. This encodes CASSWDRVSHEQYF.

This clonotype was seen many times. This CDR3 reads CASSWSRKSNQPQHF. The CDR3 DNA reads TGTGCCAGTAGTTGGTCGAGAAAAAGCAATCAGCCCCAGCATTTT. V usage is TRBV19 and J usage is TRBJ1-5; D is undetermined. CDR1 is LNHDA and CDR2 is SQIVND in the germline V gene (reference sequence). Trimming shortened V by 5 bases and J by 1 base, and 12 bases separated the two germline ends. The CDR3 loop spans 15 amino acids.

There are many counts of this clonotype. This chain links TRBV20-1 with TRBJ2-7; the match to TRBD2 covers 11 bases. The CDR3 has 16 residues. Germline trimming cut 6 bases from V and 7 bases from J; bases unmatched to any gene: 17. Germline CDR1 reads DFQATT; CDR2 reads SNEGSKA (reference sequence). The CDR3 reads CSAQGLAGTLSVEQYF. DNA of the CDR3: TGCAGTGCCCAAGGACTAGCGGGTACTCTTAGTGTAGAGCAGTACTTC.

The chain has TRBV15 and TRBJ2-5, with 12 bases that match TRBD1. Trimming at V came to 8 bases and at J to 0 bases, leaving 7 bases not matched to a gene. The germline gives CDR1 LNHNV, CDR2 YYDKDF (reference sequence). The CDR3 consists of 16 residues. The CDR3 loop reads CATRPRDRGHQETQYF. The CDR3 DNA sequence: TGTGCCACCCGTCCCCGGGACAGGGGGCACCAAGAGACCCAGTACTTC.

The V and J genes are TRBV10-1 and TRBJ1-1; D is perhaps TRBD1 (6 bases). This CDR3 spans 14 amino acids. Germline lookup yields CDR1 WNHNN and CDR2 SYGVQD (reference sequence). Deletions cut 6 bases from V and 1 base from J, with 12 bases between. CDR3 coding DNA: TGCGCCAGCAGACTCGGGACAAGGAACACTGAAGCTTTCTTT. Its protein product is CASRLGTRNTEAFF.

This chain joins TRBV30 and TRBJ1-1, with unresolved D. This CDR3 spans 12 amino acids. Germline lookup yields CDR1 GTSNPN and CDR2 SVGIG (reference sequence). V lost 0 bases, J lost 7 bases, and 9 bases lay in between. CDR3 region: CAWSVIPREAFF. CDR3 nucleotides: TGTGCCTGGAGTGTAATTCCCCGTGAAGCTTTCTTT.

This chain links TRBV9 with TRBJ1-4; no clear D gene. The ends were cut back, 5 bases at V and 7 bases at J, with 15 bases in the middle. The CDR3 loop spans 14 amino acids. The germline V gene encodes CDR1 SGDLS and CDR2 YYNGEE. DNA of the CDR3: TGTGCCAGCAGTGTGGACGGAAACACTGAAAAACTGTTTTTT. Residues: CASSVDGNTEKLFF.

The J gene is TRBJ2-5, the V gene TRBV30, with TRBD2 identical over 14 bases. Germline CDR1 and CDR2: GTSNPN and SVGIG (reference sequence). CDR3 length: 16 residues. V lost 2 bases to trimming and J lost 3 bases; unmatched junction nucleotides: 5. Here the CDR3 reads CAWSSGTSGREETQYF. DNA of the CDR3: TGTGCCTGGAGTTCTGGGACTAGCGGGAGAGAAGAGACCCAGTACTTC.

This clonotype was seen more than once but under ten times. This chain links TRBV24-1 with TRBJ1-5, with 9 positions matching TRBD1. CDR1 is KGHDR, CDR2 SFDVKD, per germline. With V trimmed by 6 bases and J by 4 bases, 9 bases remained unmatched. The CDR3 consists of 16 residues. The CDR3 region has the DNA TGTGCCACCAGTAAAGCGTCTGGGACAGGGAATCAGCCCCAGCATTTT. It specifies CATSKASGTGNQPQHF.

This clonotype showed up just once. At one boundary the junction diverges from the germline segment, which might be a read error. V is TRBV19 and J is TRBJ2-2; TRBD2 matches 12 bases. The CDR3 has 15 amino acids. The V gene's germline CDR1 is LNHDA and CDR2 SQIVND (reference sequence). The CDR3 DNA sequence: TGTGCCAGTAGGACTAGCGGGAGAGGTCACCGGGGAGCTGTTTTT. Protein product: CASRTSGRGHRGAVF. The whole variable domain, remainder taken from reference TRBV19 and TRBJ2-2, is DGGITQSPKYLFRKEGQNVTLSCEQNLNHDAMYWYRQDPGQGLRLIYYSQIVNDFQKGDIAEGYSVSREKKESFPLTVTSAQKNPTAFYLCASRTSGRGHRGAVFGEGSRLTVL.

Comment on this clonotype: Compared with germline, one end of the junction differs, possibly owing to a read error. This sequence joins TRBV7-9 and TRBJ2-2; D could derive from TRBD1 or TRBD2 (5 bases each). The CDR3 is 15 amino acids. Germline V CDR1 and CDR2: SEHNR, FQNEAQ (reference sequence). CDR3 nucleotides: TGTGCCAGCAGCGTGGACACGCTGAACATCGGGGAGCTGTTTTTC. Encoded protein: CASSVDTLNIGELFF.

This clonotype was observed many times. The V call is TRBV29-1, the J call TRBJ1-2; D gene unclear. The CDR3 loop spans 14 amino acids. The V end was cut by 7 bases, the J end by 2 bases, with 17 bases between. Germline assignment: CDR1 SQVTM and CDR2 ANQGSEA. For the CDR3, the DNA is TGCAGCGCTTACAAGGACCTCACCAACTATGGCTACACCTTC. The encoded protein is CSAYKDLTNYGYTF.

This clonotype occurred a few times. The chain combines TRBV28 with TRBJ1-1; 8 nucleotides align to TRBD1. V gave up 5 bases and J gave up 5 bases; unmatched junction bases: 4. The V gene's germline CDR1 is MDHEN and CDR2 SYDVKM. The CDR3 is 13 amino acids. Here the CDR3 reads CASSLRGRTEAFF. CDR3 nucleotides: TGTGCCAGCAGTCTCAGGGGGCGAACTGAAGCTTTCTTT.

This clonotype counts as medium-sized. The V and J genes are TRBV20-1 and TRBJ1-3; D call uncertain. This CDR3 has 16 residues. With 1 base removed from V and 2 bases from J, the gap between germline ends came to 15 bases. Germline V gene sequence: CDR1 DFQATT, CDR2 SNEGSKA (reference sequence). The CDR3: CSARGTAYTPGNTIYF. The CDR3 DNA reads TGCAGTGCTAGAGGAACGGCGTATACCCCTGGAAACACCATATATTTT.

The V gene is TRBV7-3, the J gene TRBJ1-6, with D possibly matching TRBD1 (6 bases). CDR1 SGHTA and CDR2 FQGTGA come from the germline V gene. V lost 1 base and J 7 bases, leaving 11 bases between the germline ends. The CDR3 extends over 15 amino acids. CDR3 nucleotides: TGTGCCAGCAGCTTAAGTGGCAGGGGCAATTCACCCCTCCACTTT. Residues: CASSLSGRGNSPLHF. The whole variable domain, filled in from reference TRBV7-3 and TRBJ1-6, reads GAGVSQTPSNKVTEKGKYVELRCDPISGHTALYWYRQSLGQGPEFLIYFQGTGAADDSGLPNDRFFAVRPEGSVSTLKIQRTERGDSAVYLCASSLSGRGNSPLHFGNGTRLTVT.

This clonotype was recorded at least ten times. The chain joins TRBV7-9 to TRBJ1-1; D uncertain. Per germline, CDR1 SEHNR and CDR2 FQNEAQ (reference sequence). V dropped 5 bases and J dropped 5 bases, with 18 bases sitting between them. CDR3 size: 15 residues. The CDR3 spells CASSRMQDRKTEAFF. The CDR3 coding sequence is TGTGCCAGCAGCCGGATGCAGGACCGGAAGACTGAAGCTTTCTTT.

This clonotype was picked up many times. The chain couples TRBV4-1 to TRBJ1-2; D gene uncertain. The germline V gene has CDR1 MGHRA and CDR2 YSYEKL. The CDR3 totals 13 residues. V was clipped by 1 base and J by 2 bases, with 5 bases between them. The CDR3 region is CASSQVGNYGYTF. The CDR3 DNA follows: TGCGCCAGCAGCCAAGTCGGAAACTATGGCTACACCTTC.

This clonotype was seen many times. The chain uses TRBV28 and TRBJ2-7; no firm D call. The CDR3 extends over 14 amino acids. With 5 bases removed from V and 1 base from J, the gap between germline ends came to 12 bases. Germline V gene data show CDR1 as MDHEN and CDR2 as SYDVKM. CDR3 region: CASSAGYRSYEQYF. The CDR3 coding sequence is TGTGCCAGCAGTGCCGGATATAGATCCTACGAGCAGTACTTC.

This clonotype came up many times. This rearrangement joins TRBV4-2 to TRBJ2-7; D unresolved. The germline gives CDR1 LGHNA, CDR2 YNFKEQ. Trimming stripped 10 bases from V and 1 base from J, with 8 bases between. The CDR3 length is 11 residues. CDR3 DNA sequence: TGTGCCACGTCGACGTCCTACGAGCAGTACTTC. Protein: CATSTSYEQYF.

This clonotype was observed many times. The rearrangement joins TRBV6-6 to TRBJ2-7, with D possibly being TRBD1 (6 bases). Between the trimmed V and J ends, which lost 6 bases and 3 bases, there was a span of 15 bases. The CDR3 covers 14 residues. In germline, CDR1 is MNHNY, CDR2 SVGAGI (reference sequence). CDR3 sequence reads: CASRRRDTGYEQYF. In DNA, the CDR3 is TGTGCCAGCAGACGCCGGGACACCGGCTACGAGCAGTACTTC.

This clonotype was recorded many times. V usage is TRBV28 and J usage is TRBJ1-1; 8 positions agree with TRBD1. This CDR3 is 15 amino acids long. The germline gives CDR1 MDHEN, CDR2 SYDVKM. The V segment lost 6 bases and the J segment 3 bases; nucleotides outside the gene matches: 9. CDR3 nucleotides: TGTGCCAGCAGCACCCCCGGACAGGGAGACACTGAAGCTTTCTTT. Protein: CASSTPGQGDTEAFF.

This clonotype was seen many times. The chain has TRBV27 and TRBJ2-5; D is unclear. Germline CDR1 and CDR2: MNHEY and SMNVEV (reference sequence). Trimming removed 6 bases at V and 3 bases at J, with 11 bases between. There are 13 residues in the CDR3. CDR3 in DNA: TGTGCCAGCAGGACGGGCAGTAAAGAGACCCAGTACTTC. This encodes CASRTGSKETQYF.

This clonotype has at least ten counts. The CDR3 coding sequence is TGTGCCAGCAGTCGACAGTGGACTGAAGCTTTCTTT. It is translated as CASSRQWTEAFF. The chain carries TRBV7-9 and TRBJ1-1; D may be TRBD1 (5 bases). CDR3 length equals 12 residues. V lost 6 bases to trimming and J lost 5 bases, with 10 bases between them. Germline V gene sequence: CDR1 SEHNR, CDR2 FQNEAQ (reference sequence).

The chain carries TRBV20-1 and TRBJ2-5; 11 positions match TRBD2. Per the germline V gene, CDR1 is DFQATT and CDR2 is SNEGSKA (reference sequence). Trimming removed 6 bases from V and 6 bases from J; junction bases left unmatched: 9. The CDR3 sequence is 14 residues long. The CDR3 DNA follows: TGCAGTGCGCATAGCGGGAGGGCTGGGAAGACCCAGTACTTC. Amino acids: CSAHSGRAGKTQYF.

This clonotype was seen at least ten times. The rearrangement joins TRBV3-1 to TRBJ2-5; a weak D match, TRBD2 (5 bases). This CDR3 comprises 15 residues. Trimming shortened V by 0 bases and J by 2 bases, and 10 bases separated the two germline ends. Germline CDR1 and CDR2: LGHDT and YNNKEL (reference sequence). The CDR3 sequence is CASSQDGLLQETQYF. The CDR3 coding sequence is TGTGCCAGCAGCCAAGACGGACTTTTACAAGAGACCCAGTACTTC.